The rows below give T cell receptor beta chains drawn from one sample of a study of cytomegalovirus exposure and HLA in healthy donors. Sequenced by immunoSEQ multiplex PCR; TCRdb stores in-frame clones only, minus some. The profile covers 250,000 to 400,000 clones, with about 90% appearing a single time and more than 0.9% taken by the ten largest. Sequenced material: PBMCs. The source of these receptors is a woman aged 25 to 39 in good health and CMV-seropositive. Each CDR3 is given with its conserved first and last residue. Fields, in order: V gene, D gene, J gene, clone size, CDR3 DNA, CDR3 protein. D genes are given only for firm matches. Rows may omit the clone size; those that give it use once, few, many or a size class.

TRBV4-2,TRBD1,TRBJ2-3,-,TGTGCCAGTAGACAGGGGGGCACAGATACGCAGTATTTT,CASRQGGTDTQYF
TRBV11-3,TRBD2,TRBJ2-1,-,TGTGCCAGCAGCTTAGCTCCCAGCGGGGACTACAATGAGCAGTTCTTC,CASSLAPSGDYNEQFF
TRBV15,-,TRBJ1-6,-,TGTGCCACCAGCAGAGATAGCCCGGGACTTCGTAATTCACCCCTCCACTTT,CATSRDSPGLRNSPLHF
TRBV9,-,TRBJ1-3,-,TGTGCCAGCAGCGTAGTGGGCTTGTCGGGCACCATATATTTT,CASSVVGLSGTIYF
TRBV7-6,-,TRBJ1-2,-,TGTGCCAGCAGTTATAGTGGGGGCCTGCGGGGCTACACCTTC,CASSYSGGLRGYTF
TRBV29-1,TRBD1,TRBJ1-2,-,TGCAGCGCTCGACAGAACAGGGGCGGCTACACCTTC,CSARQNRGGYTF
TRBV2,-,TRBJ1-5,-,TGTGCCAGCAGTCGGGGGGCTGATCAGCCCCAGCATTTT,CASSRGADQPQHF
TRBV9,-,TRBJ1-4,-,TGTGCCAGCAGCGTAGGACAGCTTAATGAAAAACTGTTTTTT,CASSVGQLNEKLFF
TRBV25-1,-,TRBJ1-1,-,TGTGCCAGCAGTGAATTTAGATTCGGGGGGGCCACTGAAGCTTTCTTT,CASSEFRFGGATEAFF
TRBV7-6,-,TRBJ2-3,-,TGTGCCAGCAGCGGCGGGACACTAGTCGCTGCGGCAGATACGCAGTATTTT,CASSGGTLVAAADTQYF
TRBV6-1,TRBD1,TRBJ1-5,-,TGTGCCACCAGACAGGGATCAGATCAGCCCCAGCATTTT,CATRQGSDQPQHF
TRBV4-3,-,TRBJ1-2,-,TGCGCCAGCAGCCAGTCGGGGGAAGGCTACACCTTC,CASSQSGEGYTF
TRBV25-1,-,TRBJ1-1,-,TGTGCCAGCAGTGAATCAGGGACCTTCGTAGGCTCGAACACTGAAGCTTTCTTT,CASSESGTFVGSNTEAFF
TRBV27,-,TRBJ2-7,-,TGTGCCAGCAGTCCCGGTTGGGGGGCGAGGTACGAGCAGTACTTC,CASSPGWGARYEQYF
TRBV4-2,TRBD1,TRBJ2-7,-,TGTGCCAGCAGCCGCCCGACAGGGAGCGGCCACGAGCAGTACTTC,CASSRPTGSGHEQYF
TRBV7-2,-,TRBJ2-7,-,TGTGCCAGCAGCTTAGTGGGGCTGGGCGAGCAGTACTTC,CASSLVGLGEQYF
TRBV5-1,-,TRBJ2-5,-,TGCGCCAGCAGCCGTCCTCAAGAGACCCAGTACTTC,CASSRPQETQYF
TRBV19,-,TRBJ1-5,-,TGTGCCAGTACCCGCCGGCGGGTTGGCAATCAGCCCCAGCATTTT,CASTRRRVGNQPQHF
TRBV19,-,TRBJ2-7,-,TGTGCCAGTAGTCTCTCTCCGGACAGCTACGAGCAGTACTTC,CASSLSPDSYEQYF
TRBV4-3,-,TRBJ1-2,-,TGCGCCAGCAGCCAAGATCTTCACTCCTATGGCTACACCTTC,CASSQDLHSYGYTF
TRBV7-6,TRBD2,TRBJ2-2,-,TGTGCCAGCAGCCGGACTAGCACCGGGGAGCTGTTTTTT,CASSRTSTGELFF
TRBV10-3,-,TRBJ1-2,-,TGTGCCATCAACCAGGGGAGGGCCTATGGCTACACCTTC,CAINQGRAYGYTF
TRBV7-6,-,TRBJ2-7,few,TGTGCCAGCAGCTCGACAGTAGCCTGGGCGGAGCAGTACTTC,CASSSTVAWAEQYF
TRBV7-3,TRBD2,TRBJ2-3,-,TGTGCCAGCAGCTTAGCGGGGGGACTTCCCACAGATACGCAGTATTTT,CASSLAGGLPTDTQYF
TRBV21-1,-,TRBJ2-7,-,TGTGCCAGCAGCAAAAGGGTTCGGCAGGGCTGGTACGAGCAGTACTTC,CASSKRVRQGWYEQYF
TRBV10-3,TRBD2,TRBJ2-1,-,TGTGCCATCAGTGACCTGAGCGGGGGCCCCTACAATGAGCAGTTCTTC,CAISDLSGGPYNEQFF
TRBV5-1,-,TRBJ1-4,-,TGCGCCAGCAGCCGGGACCTCGATTACGAAAAACTGTTTTTT,CASSRDLDYEKLFF
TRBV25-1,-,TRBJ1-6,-,TGTGCCAGCAGTGAATCCCGCAGCTCCTATAATTCACCCCTCCACTTT,CASSESRSSYNSPLHF
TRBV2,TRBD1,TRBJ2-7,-,TGTGCCAATCGGGACAGGGGGGACGAGCAGTACTTC,CANRDRGDEQYF
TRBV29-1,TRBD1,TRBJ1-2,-,TGCAGCGTAGTCGGGGGACAGAGAAACTATGGCTACACCTTC,CSVVGGQRNYGYTF
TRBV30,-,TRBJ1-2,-,TGTGCCCTGGAGTTAACGGGACCTGGGGGCTACACCTTC,CALELTGPGGYTF
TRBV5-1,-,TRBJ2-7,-,TGCGCCAGCAGCAGGGTCGGAGCCTACGAGCAGTACTTC,CASSRVGAYEQYF
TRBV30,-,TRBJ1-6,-,TGTGCCTGGAGAGGGGGGTCCTCCTATAATTCACCCCTCCACTTT,CAWRGGSSYNSPLHF
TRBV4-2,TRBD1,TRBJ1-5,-,TGTGCCAGCAGCCACGGACAGGAGAATCAGCCCCAGCATTTT,CASSHGQENQPQHF
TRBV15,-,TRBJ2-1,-,TGTGCCACCAGCCGAAAAAAGACTTGGGGTGGTTACGAGCAGTTCTTC,CATSRKKTWGGYEQFF
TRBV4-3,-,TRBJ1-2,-,TGCGCCAGCAGCCAAGACGCGGACTATGGCTACACCTTC,CASSQDADYGYTF
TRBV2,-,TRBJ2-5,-,TGTGCCAGCAATCCCGGGTCAAAAGAGACCCAGTACTTC,CASNPGSKETQYF
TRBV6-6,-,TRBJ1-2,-,TGTGCCAGCACCCCCGGACCGGGTTGGTATGGCTACACCTTC,CASTPGPGWYGYTF